The 17 T cell receptor beta chains given below trace back to one sample, sequenced in a study of T cell changes during pregnancy in multiple sclerosis. Measured with immunoSEQ multiplex PCR; TCRdb has only the in-frame clones, and not every one. The sample contains roughly 68,000 clones, roughly 94% of which appear only once. The sample was peripheral blood, taken in the second trimester of pregnancy. These receptors originate from a female donor in good health, enrolled as a control in a pregnancy study.

This chain joins TRBV28 and TRBJ1-2, with D possibly matching TRBD1 (5 bases). Germline CDR1 MDHEN, CDR2 SYDVKM. V was shortened by 5 bases and J by 5 bases, with 12 bases between the two germline ends. The CDR3 totals 13 residues. The CDR3 loop is CASSRGAGYGYTF. The CDR3 DNA is TGTGCCAGCAGTAGAGGGGCGGGGTATGGCTACACCTTC.

The chain couples TRBV15 to TRBJ1-1, with unresolved D. The CDR3 runs to 13 residues. V was trimmed by 0 bases and J by 2 bases, leaving 4 bases between them. The germline gives CDR1 LNHNV, CDR2 YYDKDF (reference sequence). The CDR3 sequence is CATSRDPNTEAFF. CDR3 coding DNA: TGTGCCACCAGCAGAGATCCAAACACTGAAGCTTTCTTT.

This clone was seen a handful of times. The chain joins TRBV28 to TRBJ1-2; D gene unclear. This CDR3 comprises 12 residues. Trimming removed 6 bases from V and 3 bases from J, with 8 bases in between. CDR1 is MDHEN, CDR2 SYDVKM, per germline. DNA of the CDR3: TGTGCCAGCAGATTTACTCACTATGGCTACACCTTC. It is translated as CASRFTHYGYTF.

A single count supports this clone. V gene TRBV6-1 combines with J gene TRBJ1-3; D call uncertain. Trimming took off 1 base at V and 4 bases at J, with 8 bases between the two ends. The CDR3 length is 14 residues. Germline V lookup: CDR1 MNHNS, CDR2 SASEGT. This CDR3 reads CASSEGRAGNTIYF. The CDR3 DNA follows: TGTGCCAGCAGTGAAGGACGAGCGGGAAACACCATATATTTT.

This clone was picked up one time. V is TRBV19 and J is TRBJ2-3, with TRBD2 matching 8 bases. Trimming at V came to 6 bases and at J to 4 bases, leaving 3 bases not matched to a gene. Per the germline V gene, CDR1 is LNHDA and CDR2 is SQIVND (reference sequence). The CDR3 extends over 13 amino acids. The CDR3 sequence: CASSGRVPDTQYF. The CDR3 DNA is TGTGCCAGTAGCGGGAGGGTCCCAGATACGCAGTATTTT.

The chain joins TRBV25-1 to TRBJ1-3; D gene unclear. The CDR3 runs 14 residues. Trimming pared 8 bases from V and 1 base from J, leaving 12 bases between. Per the germline V gene, CDR1 is MGHDK and CDR2 is SYGVNS. The CDR3 DNA reads as TGTGCCAGCGGCGGGGAGAGATCTGGAAACACCATATATTTT. The encoded protein is CASGGERSGNTIYF.

This sequence joins TRBV15 and TRBJ2-2; D uncertain. The CDR3 extends over 13 amino acids. Germline CDR1 is LNHNV and CDR2 is YYDKDF (reference sequence). V was trimmed by 1 base and J by 5 bases, leaving 5 bases between them. The CDR3 DNA reads as TGTGCCACCAGCAGAGGAGAAACCGGGGAGCTGTTTTTT. Translated: CATSRGETGELFF.

The chain couples TRBV13 to TRBJ2-1, with 9 bases lining up with TRBD1. The CDR3 is 13 amino acids. The V gene's germline CDR1 is PRHDT and CDR2 FYEKMQ (reference sequence). Trimming cost V 8 bases and J 4 bases; bases outside gene matches: 3. DNA of the CDR3: TGTGCCAGCCGGGACAGGGCTTACAATGAGCAGTTCTTC. Translated: CASRDRAYNEQFF.

This clone appeared a single time. The chain combines TRBV6-5 with TRBJ2-6, with D tentatively TRBD2 (5 bases). The V gene lost 7 bases and the J gene lost 0 bases, with 10 bases spanning the gap. CDR3 length: 15 residues. CDR1 and CDR2 from the germline V gene are MNHEY and SVGAGI. For the CDR3, the DNA is TGTGCCAGCACAAGAGGGCCCTCTGGGGCCAACGTCCTGACTTTC. Protein sequence: CASTRGPSGANVLTF.

This chain joins TRBV6-6 and TRBJ2-1, with TRBD2 matching over 10 bases. With V trimmed by 6 bases and J by 9 bases, 8 bases remained unmatched. This CDR3 spans 14 amino acids. Per germline, CDR1 MNHNY and CDR2 SVGAGI (reference sequence). The CDR3 DNA reads TGTGCCAGCAGGCCTCCGGGACTAGCGAGTGAGCAGTTCTTC. The encoded protein is CASRPPGLASEQFF.

The chain uses TRBV10-3 and TRBJ1-2, with 8 positions matching TRBD1. J gave up 8 bases and V 8 bases, and 10 bases lay outside the gene matches. Germline loops: CDR1 ENHRY, CDR2 SYGVKD. The CDR3 spans 13 residues. CDR3 bases: TGTGCCATCTTGGACAGGGAACGAGGGGGCTACACCTTC. Protein: CAILDRERGGYTF.

This clone was picked up one time. The chain links TRBV28 to TRBJ1-5; 8 positions match TRBD1. The CDR3 totals 16 residues. The junction had 12 bases not matched to a gene; V was cut back by 7 bases and J by 4 bases. Germline CDR1 MDHEN, CDR2 SYDVKM. In nucleotides, the CDR3 is TGTGCCAGCACGAGCTTGAGGACAGGGAGGAATCAGCCCCAGCATTTT. This sequence encodes CASTSLRTGRNQPQHF.

This chain uses TRBV7-2 with TRBJ2-1; D is perhaps TRBD1 (5 bases). This CDR3 comprises 15 residues. The V gene lost 1 base and the J gene lost 2 bases, with 9 bases spanning the gap. Germline V CDR1 and CDR2: SGHTA, FQGNSA. The CDR3 here is CASSLGGPTYNEQFF. The CDR3 DNA is TGTGCCAGCAGCTTAGGGGGCCCTACCTACAATGAGCAGTTCTTC.

The V and J genes are TRBV18 and TRBJ1-1; a weak D match, TRBD1 (6 bases). The CDR3 is made up of 14 amino acids. V lost 6 bases to trimming and J lost 1 base, with 12 bases between them. Per the germline V gene, CDR1 is KGHSH and CDR2 is LQKENI. This CDR3 reads CASSPGQPNTEAFF. DNA for the CDR3: TGTGCCAGCTCCCCAGGACAGCCGAACACTGAAGCTTTCTTT. Combining the CDR3 with reference TRBV18 and TRBJ1-1 gives the whole variable domain NAGVMQNPRHLVRRRGQEARLRCSPMKGHSHVYWYRQLPEEGLKFMVYLQKENIIDESGMPKERFSAEFPKEGPSILRIQQVVRGDSAAYFCASSPGQPNTEAFFGQGTRLTVV.

The genes are TRBV9 and TRBJ2-5, with 11 bases that match TRBD2. This CDR3 is built from 17 residues. Germline CDR1 SGDLS, CDR2 YYNGEE. V gave up 4 bases and J gave up 0 bases; unmatched junction bases: 8. In DNA, the CDR3 is TGTGCCAGCAGCCCCGGATTTAGCGGGAGGGACCAAGAGACCCAGTACTTC. Its protein product is CASSPGFSGRDQETQYF.

This rearrangement joins TRBV4-3 to TRBJ2-1; 8 nucleotides line up with TRBD2. V lost 3 bases to trimming and J lost 8 bases; unmatched junction nucleotides: 12. Germline V CDR1 and CDR2: LGHNA, YSLEER. The CDR3 totals 16 residues. The CDR3 region is CASSQRLAGYGDEQFF. The CDR3, as DNA: TGCGCCAGCAGCCAGCGATTAGCGGGATATGGCGATGAGCAGTTCTTC.

This clone was observed a single time. V and J are TRBV30 and TRBJ2-1; 11 positions agree with TRBD2. The CDR3 runs to 17 residues. Looked up from germline, CDR1 is GTSNPN and CDR2 is SVGIG (reference sequence). V lost 8 bases and J lost 4; bases outside the gene matches: 16. CDR3 loop: CALSSSRTSGLYNEQFF. The CDR3 nucleotides are TGTGCCCTATCTTCAAGTCGGACTAGCGGGTTATACAATGAGCAGTTCTTC.